This T cell receptor beta chain was found in a study of blood T cell repertoires in COVID-19. Background on the study: The United States, Italy and Spain provided the acute and convalescent COVID-19 samples. T cells, B-cell-depleted T cells, or PBMCs provided the cDNA or gDNA that served as material.

In the study's own analysis: Amplification of reference gene primers was used by the study to estimate nucleated cell counts. Libraries were prepared by immunoSEQ multiplex PCR; TCRdb keeps only in-frame clonotypes and omits some of them. That table furnishes V, J and clone size, whereas the DNA furnished D and trimming. The repertoire holds 60,000 to 90,000 clones, with around 72% as singletons. CDR3 length equals 13 residues. With 4 bases removed from V and 4 bases from J, the gap between germline ends came to 8 bases. Germline V gives CDR1 ENHRY, CDR2 SYGVKD. This sequence joins TRBV10-3 and TRBJ2-4; no clear D gene. The receptor was derived from a human donor with acute or convalescent COVID-19. The donor label of this sample is uncertain. Sequenced: peripheral blood. The CDR3 region is CAISGEKKNIQYF. The CDR3, as DNA: TGTGCCATCAGTGGCGAGAAGAAAAACATTCAGTACTTC.